This TCR beta chain was found in a study of T-cell memory formation after mild COVID-19. Study-wide results and caveats: Contracting clones from day 15 to 85 had balanced CD4/CD8; later expanders favoured CD4+.

This clonotype was picked up many times. What it recognizes is unknown. TCRdb processed the 5' RACE reads anew with MiXCR; each CDR3 protein has one entry. The sample contains around 250,000 distinct CDR3 sequences, 16% of which appear only once. Per the germline V gene, CDR1 is ENHRY and CDR2 is SYGVKD. J gave up 6 bases and V 8 bases, and 10 bases lay outside the gene matches. The CDR3 is 15 residues long. This clonotype originated in a man in his late teens or twenties who had mild COVID-19 (a few samples of this study predate the infection). Cell type and time point are not known. Sequences were obtained from PBMCs or a T cell subset sorted from them (not recorded which). The rearrangement links TRBV10-3 to TRBJ2-2; 9 bases are shared with TRBD1. The CDR3 bases are TGTGCCATCTTCGGAGGGACAGGGATCGCCGGGGAGCTGTTTTTT. Protein product: CAIFGGTGIAGELFF.